Shown below are 12 T cell receptor beta chains from a single sample sequenced in a study of blood T cell repertoires in COVID-19. TCRdb keeps only in-frame clones here, not all; method: immunoSEQ multiplex PCR. The table records about half a million clones, over 75% of them present only once. The sequenced material came from peripheral blood. These TCRs come from a human donor in a cohort sampled during active COVID-19.

This chain joins TRBV11-3 and TRBJ1-1; maybe TRBD1 (6 bases). The CDR3 loop spans 15 amino acids. Germline V gene lookup returns CDR1 SGHNT and CDR2 YENEEA. With 0 bases removed from V and 1 base from J, the gap between germline ends came to 9 bases. CDR3 in DNA: TGTGCCAGCAGCTTAGATCCACAGGGGAACACTGAAGCTTTCTTT. Its protein is CASSLDPQGNTEAFF. The complete variable domain, with remaining parts taken from reference TRBV11-3 and TRBJ1-1, reads EAGVVQSPRYKIIEKKQPVAFWCNPISGHNTLYWYLQNLGQGPELLIRYENEEAVDDSQLPKDRFSAERLKGVDSTLKIQPAELGDSAVYLCASSLDPQGNTEAFFGQGTRLTVV.

The rearrangement links TRBV28 to TRBJ2-7; 10 positions match TRBD2. The germline V gene has CDR1 MDHEN and CDR2 SYDVKM. The CDR3 consists of 15 residues. V dropped 6 bases and J dropped 5; count of bases not matched to a gene: 10. The CDR3: CASSNGASGSNEQYF. DNA for the CDR3: TGTGCCAGCAGCAATGGGGCTAGCGGGAGTAACGAGCAGTACTTC.

This clone was seen a handful of times. This sequence joins TRBV5-5 and TRBJ2-2, with 9 positions matching TRBD1. The CDR3 has 17 residues. V trimming: 0 bases; J trimming: 6 bases; junction bases outside the gene matches: 9. Germline-derived CDR1 and CDR2 are SGHKS and YYEKEE (reference sequence). The CDR3 DNA reads TGTGCCAGCAGCTTGGGGTTAACAGGGGGCATAGCCGGGGAGCTGTTTTTT. It codes for CASSLGLTGGIAGELFF.

CDR3 sequence reads: CASSQDRVRTGGRGRRNEQFF. CDR3 nucleotide sequence: TGTGCCAGCAGCCAAGATCGAGTAAGGACAGGGGGAAGAGGAAGAAGGAATGAGCAGTTCTTC. The chain has TRBV4-2 and TRBJ2-1, with 10 bases that match TRBD1. V shed 0 bases and J 7 bases; nucleotides not matched to a gene: 21. Germline CDR1 LGHNA, CDR2 YNFKEQ. The CDR3 sequence is 21 residues long.

This CDR3 reads CASKKGYQPQHF. As DNA, the CDR3 is TGTGCCAGCAAGAAGGGGTATCAGCCCCAGCATTTT. The V gene is TRBV5-4, the J gene TRBJ1-5, with D tentatively TRBD1 (5 bases). The ends were cut back, 6 bases at V and 5 bases at J, with 9 bases in the middle. This CDR3 has 12 amino acids. CDR1 is SGHNT and CDR2 is YYREEE in the germline V gene (reference sequence).

The chain joins TRBV28 to TRBJ1-2; D is unresolved. Germline CDR1 MDHEN, CDR2 SYDVKM. The ends were cut back, 0 bases at V and 0 bases at J, with 14 bases in the middle. The length of the CDR3 is 17 residues. The CDR3 region is CASSLWAGLNPNYGYTF. Here the CDR3 DNA reads TGTGCCAGCAGTTTATGGGCAGGATTAAACCCTAACTATGGCTACACCTTC.

This chain connects TRBV5-1 to TRBJ2-2, with 10 bases that match TRBD1. The V gene end was trimmed by 2 bases and the J gene end by 4 bases; junction bases not matched to a gene: 5. Germline V gene lookup returns CDR1 SGHRS and CDR2 YFSETQ. The CDR3 is made up of 16 amino acids. CDR3 amino acids: CASSFGGQGSTGELFF. The CDR3, as DNA: TGCGCCAGCAGCTTTGGGGGACAGGGGAGCACCGGGGAGCTGTTTTTT.

The rearrangement joins TRBV9 to TRBJ2-1; 13 nucleotides line up with TRBD2. Germline-derived CDR1 and CDR2 are SGDLS and YYNGEE. V lost 3 bases and J lost 7; bases outside the gene matches: 4. The CDR3 covers 15 residues. CDR3 amino acids: CASSAGLAGANEQFF. As DNA, the CDR3 is TGTGCCAGCAGCGCAGGACTAGCGGGAGCGAATGAGCAGTTCTTC.

The CDR3 reads CASSLQGSDEQYF. As DNA, the CDR3 is TGTGCCAGCAGTTTACAGGGTTCCGACGAGCAGTACTTC. V is TRBV12-3 or TRBV12-4 and J is TRBJ2-7, with a tentative D call TRBD1 (5 bases). This CDR3 comprises 13 residues. Trimming took off 2 bases at V and 5 bases at J, with 10 bases between the two ends.

This clone turned up a few times. The chain is built from TRBV3-1 (or the pseudogene TRBV3-2) and TRBJ1-2, with D unclear. Trimming pared 1 base from V and 4 bases from J, leaving 13 bases between. CDR1 is LGHDT and CDR2 is YNNKEL in the germline V gene (reference sequence). The CDR3 is made up of 15 amino acids. CDR3 sequence: CASSQVDEGLYGYTF. As DNA, the CDR3 is TGTGCCAGCAGCCAAGTAGACGAGGGCCTCTATGGCTACACCTTC.

This chain joins TRBV29-1 and TRBJ2-5, with TRBD2 matching 8 bases. The CDR3 has 12 residues. Germline CDR1 is SQVTM and CDR2 is ANQGSEA. The junction had 7 bases not matched to a gene; V was cut back by 8 bases and J by 5 bases. The CDR3 loop is CSTGLAVETQYF. The CDR3 DNA follows: TGCAGCACCGGACTAGCCGTTGAGACCCAGTACTTC. Full variable domain (missing parts from reference TRBV29-1 and TRBJ2-5): SAVISQKPSRDICQRGTSLTIQCQVDSQVTMMFWYRQQPGQSLTLIATANQGSEATYESGFVIDKFPISRPNLTFSTLTVSNMSPEDSSIYLCSTGLAVETQYFGPGTRLLVL.

V and J are TRBV2 and TRBJ2-2; D ambiguous. The CDR3 extends over 11 amino acids. Per the germline V gene, CDR1 is SNHLY and CDR2 is FYNNEI. V shed 7 bases and J shed 4 bases, with 4 bases lying between them. CDR3 sequence: CASTPTGELFF. In DNA, the CDR3 is TGTGCCAGCACTCCCACCGGGGAGCTGTTTTTT.